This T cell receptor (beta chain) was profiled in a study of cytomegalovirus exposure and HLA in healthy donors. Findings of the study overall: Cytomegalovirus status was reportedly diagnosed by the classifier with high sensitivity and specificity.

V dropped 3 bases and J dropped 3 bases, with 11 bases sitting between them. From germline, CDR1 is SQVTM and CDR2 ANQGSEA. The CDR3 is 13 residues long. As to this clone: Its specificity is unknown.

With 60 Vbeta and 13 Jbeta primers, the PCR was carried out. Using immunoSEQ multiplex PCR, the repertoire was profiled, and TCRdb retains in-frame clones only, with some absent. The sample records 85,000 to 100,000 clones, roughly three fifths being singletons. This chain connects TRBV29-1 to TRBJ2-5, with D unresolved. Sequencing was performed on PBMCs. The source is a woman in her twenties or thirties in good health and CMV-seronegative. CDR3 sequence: CSVDFARKETQYF. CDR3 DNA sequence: TGCAGCGTTGATTTTGCGCGGAAAGAGACCCAGTACTTC.